The clone carrying this T cell receptor (beta chain) was picked up many times. Its antigen is not known. The junction had 14 bases not matched to a gene; V was cut back by 3 bases and J by 5 bases. The CDR3 is 17 residues long. Germline V lookup: CDR1 SGHDT, CDR2 YYEEEE. The data stem from a study of T-cell reconstitution after alpha-beta-depleted transplantation in children. Study outcomes and limitations: At around two months after transplant, the alpha-beta T cells were reportedly derived from several hundred expanded clones that came from non-depleted graft cells. Newly made T cells mostly supplied T-cell counts and diversity one year after transplant. High day-60 TCRbeta diversity in some patients came from surviving recipient T cells and thymic progenitors.

The library targeted TCRbeta and was prepared with unique molecular identifiers. MiXCR, applied by TCRdb to the PCR reads, yields one record per CDR3 protein. This sample has some 600,000 distinct CDR3 sequences, with approximately 12% found just once. This TCR was recovered from a male patient under 18 who had a stem cell transplant for acute myeloid leukemia, so the T cells may come from the graft donor. The sequencing used PBMCs, mostly from graft donor cells, collected 360 days after TCRalphabeta/CD19-depleted stem cell transplant. V usage is TRBV5-6 and J usage is TRBJ2-5; 9 positions agree with TRBD2. The CDR3 reads CASSSAFSGSRGETQYF. The CDR3 DNA reads TGTGCCAGCAGCTCGGCTTTTAGCGGGAGTCGGGGTGAGACCCAGTACTTC.